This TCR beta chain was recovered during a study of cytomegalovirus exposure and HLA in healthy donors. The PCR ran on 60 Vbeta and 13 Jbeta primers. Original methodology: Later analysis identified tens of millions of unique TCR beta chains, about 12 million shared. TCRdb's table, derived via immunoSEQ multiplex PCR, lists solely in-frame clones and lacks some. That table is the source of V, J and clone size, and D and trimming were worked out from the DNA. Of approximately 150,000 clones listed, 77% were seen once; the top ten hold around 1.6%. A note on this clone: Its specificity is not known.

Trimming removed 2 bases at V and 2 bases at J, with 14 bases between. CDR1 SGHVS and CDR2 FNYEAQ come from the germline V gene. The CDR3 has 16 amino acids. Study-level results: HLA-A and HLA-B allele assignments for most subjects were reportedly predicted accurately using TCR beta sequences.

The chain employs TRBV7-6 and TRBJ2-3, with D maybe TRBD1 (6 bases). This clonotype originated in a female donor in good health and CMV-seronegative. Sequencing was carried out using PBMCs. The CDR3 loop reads CASSLYRDTNTDTQYF. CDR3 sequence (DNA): TGTGCCAGCAGCTTATATAGGGACACCAACACAGATACGCAGTATTTT.